This is a list of T cell receptor beta chains from one sample in a study of HIV-infected patients and healthy controls. TCRdb re-called the 5' RACE reads through MiXCR, storing one row per CDR3 protein. The repertoire holds about 5,500 distinct CDR3 sequences, with roughly 8.2% as singletons. The sample here was blood, taken before antiretroviral therapy. The source of these receptors is an adult with HIV infection. Both conserved end residues are part of each CDR3. The D gene is left open where the match is weak. Clone size is given for some rows only: seen once, a few or many times, or a class if the clone is expanded.

D: TRBD1
size: medium-sized
V: TRBV25-1
J: TRBJ1-1
CDR3: CASSEIGQGLTTEAFF
DNA: TGTGCCAGCAGTGAAATCGGACAGGGTTTAACAACTGAAGCTTTCTTT

D: NA
size: few
V: TRBV11-3
J: TRBJ2-2
CDR3: CASSKDRPTTGELFF
DNA: TGTGCCAGCAGCAAAGACAGGCCGACTACCGGGGAGCTGTTTTTT

D: NA
size: few
V: TRBV29-1
J: TRBJ2-1
CDR3: CSVTHNEQFF
DNA: TGCAGCGTAACTCACAATGAGCAGTTCTTC

D: NA
size: many
V: TRBV4-1
J: TRBJ1-2
CDR3: CASSQMGLYGYTF
DNA: TGCGCCAGCAGCCAAATGGGGCTCTATGGCTACACCTTC

D: NA
size: many
V: TRBV27
J: TRBJ2-3
CDR3: CASSSQGFRTDTQYF
DNA: TGTGCCAGCAGTTCACAGGGTTTTCGGACAGATACGCAGTATTTT

D: NA
size: many
V: TRBV7-9
J: TRBJ2-2
CDR3: CASSFSFTGELFF
DNA: TGTGCCAGCAGCTTTTCATTTACGGGGGAGCTGTTTTTT

D: TRBD2
size: many
V: TRBV19
J: TRBJ2-4
CDR3: CASSSGGWTKNIQYF
DNA: TGTGCCAGTAGTAGCGGGGGTTGGACCAAAAACATTCAGTACTTC

D: NA
size: few
V: TRBV27
J: TRBJ1-1
CDR3: CASSFRDRPEAFF
DNA: TGTGCCAGCAGTTTTCGGGACCGGCCTGAAGCTTTCTTT

D: TRBD2
size: many
V: TRBV20-1
J: TRBJ2-7
CDR3: CSARERGTSGTYEQYF
DNA: TGCAGTGCTAGAGAAAGGGGGACTAGCGGAACCTACGAGCAGTACTTC

D: TRBD1
size: medium-sized
V: TRBV7-9
J: TRBJ1-1
CDR3: CASSFGTVAFF
DNA: TGTGCCAGCAGCTTTGGGACAGTGGCTTTCTTT

D: TRBD2
size: medium-sized
V: TRBV2
J: TRBJ2-3
CDR3: CASSVWTSGGRNDTDTQYF
DNA: TGTGCCAGCAGTGTATGGACTAGCGGGGGGCGGAACGACACAGATACGCAGTATTTT

D: TRBD1
size: medium-sized
V: TRBV2
J: TRBJ2-7
CDR3: CASSPGQGGQEQYF
DNA: TGTGCCAGCAGTCCGGGACAGGGGGGTCAAGAGCAGTACTTC

D: NA
size: medium-sized
V: TRBV11-2
J: TRBJ2-2
CDR3: CASSFRANTGELFF
DNA: TGTGCCAGCAGCTTTCGGGCGAACACCGGGGAGCTGTTTTTT

D: NA
size: many
V: TRBV12-3/TRBV12-4
J: TRBJ2-1
CDR3: CASSLVAPSYNEQFF
DNA: TGTGCCAGCAGTTTGGTAGCCCCCTCCTACAATGAGCAGTTCTTC

D: NA
size: many
V: TRBV19
J: TRBJ2-2
CDR3: CASSIEVAGELFF
DNA: TGTGCCAGTAGTATCGAGGTGGCCGGGGAGCTGTTTTTT

D: NA
size: medium-sized
V: TRBV20-1
J: TRBJ2-1
CDR3: CSAAPDREQFF
DNA: TGCAGTGCTGCTCCGGACCGGGAGCAGTTCTTC

D: TRBD1
size: medium-sized
V: TRBV9
J: TRBJ1-6
CDR3: CASSVGNRGSSPLHF
DNA: TGTGCCAGCAGCGTAGGAAACAGGGGTAGTTCACCCCTCCACTTT

D: TRBD1
size: NA
V: TRBV30
J: TRBJ2-1
CDR3: CAWSTGQGDFNEQFF
DNA: TGTGCCTGGAGTACGGGACAGGGGGATTTCAATGAGCAGTTCTTC

D: NA
size: medium-sized
V: TRBV24-1
J: TRBJ2-3
CDR3: CATSDFTGAGDTDTQYF
DNA: TGTGCCACCAGTGATTTCACCGGGGCAGGGGACACAGATACGCAGTATTTT

D: NA
size: medium-sized
V: TRBV14
J: TRBJ2-2
CDR3: CASSPRLIGELFF
DNA: TGTGCCAGCAGCCCCCGGTTGATCGGGGAGCTGTTTTTT

D: TRBD2
size: medium-sized
V: TRBV6-6
J: TRBJ2-5
CDR3: CASSYGGGLETQYF
DNA: TGTGCCAGCAGTTACGGCGGGGGGCTGGAGACCCAGTACTTC

D: TRBD2
size: many
V: TRBV6-5
J: TRBJ2-2
CDR3: CASSRLQQPGEGRLRIPGELFF
DNA: TGTGCCAGCAGTCGCCTCCAGCAGCCTGGGGAGGGAAGGCTAAGAATCCCCGGGGAGCTGTTTTTT

D: NA
size: medium-sized
V: TRBV6-5
J: TRBJ2-7
CDR3: CASSYSSRSEQYF
DNA: TGTGCCAGCAGTTACTCGAGCCGTTCCGAGCAGTACTTC

D: TRBD2
size: many
V: TRBV19
J: TRBJ2-5
CDR3: CASSKTAGEQETQYF
DNA: TGTGCCAGTAGCAAAACAGCGGGGGAGCAAGAGACCCAGTACTTC

D: NA
size: many
V: TRBV20-1
J: TRBJ2-6
CDR3: CSARAGSGANVLTF
DNA: TGCAGTGCTAGAGCAGGGTCCGGGGCCAACGTCCTGACTTTC

D: NA
size: medium-sized
V: TRBV12-3/TRBV12-4
J: TRBJ1-5
CDR3: CASSLASQPQHF
DNA: TGTGCCAGCAGTTTAGCGTCCCAGCCCCAGCATTTT

D: NA
size: many
V: TRBV20-1
J: TRBJ2-1
CDR3: CSARGGINEQFF
DNA: TGCAGTGCTAGAGGGGGGATCAATGAGCAGTTCTTC

D: NA
size: medium-sized
V: TRBV4-1
J: TRBJ2-4
CDR3: CASSRKITNLAKNIQYF
DNA: TGCGCCAGCAGCCGGAAAATAACTAACCTAGCCAAAAACATTCAGTACTTC

D: NA
size: medium-sized
V: TRBV7-7
J: TRBJ2-2
CDR3: CASSLSGELFF
DNA: TGTGCTAGCAGCTTATCCGGGGAGCTGTTTTTT

D: NA
size: many
V: TRBV19
J: TRBJ2-3
CDR3: CASSVRMATDTQYF
DNA: TGTGCCAGTAGCGTGCGCATGGCCACAGATACGCAGTATTTT

D: NA
size: medium-sized
V: TRBV7-3
J: TRBJ1-2
CDR3: CASSLNSNYGYTF
DNA: TGTGCCAGCAGCTTAAACAGTAACTATGGCTACACCTTC

D: NA
size: medium-sized
V: TRBV5-1
J: TRBJ1-1
CDR3: CASSLALLQAFF
DNA: TGCGCCAGCAGCTTGGCCCTTCTTCAGGCTTTCTTT

D: TRBD1
size: many
V: TRBV7-2
J: TRBJ2-4
CDR3: CASSIRTGGILAKNIQYF
DNA: TGTGCCAGCAGCATACGGACAGGGGGGATACTAGCCAAAAACATTCAGTACTTC

D: NA
size: once
V: TRBV5-1
J: TRBJ2-7
CDR3: CASSLVGALNYEQYF
DNA: TGCGCCAGCAGCTTGGTCGGTGCCCTCAACTACGAGCAGTACTTC

D: NA
size: medium-sized
V: TRBV7-2
J: TRBJ2-3
CDR3: CASCPAFTDTQYF
DNA: TGTGCCAGCTGCCCAGCTTTCACAGATACGCAGTATTTT

D: NA
size: NA
V: TRBV6-6
J: TRBJ1-2
CDR3: CASSPTGPTGSNYGYTF
DNA: TGTGCCAGCAGCCCTACGGGCCCTACGGGCTCTAACTATGGCTACACCTTC

D: TRBD2
size: medium-sized
V: TRBV28
J: TRBJ2-7
CDR3: CASSFRVVLGTTSYEQYF
DNA: TGTGCCAGCAGTTTCCGAGTCGTGTTGGGGACTACATCCTACGAGCAGTACTTC

D: NA
size: NA
V: TRBV5-4
J: TRBJ2-5
CDR3: CASSLLGRETQYF
DNA: TGTGCCAGCAGCTTGTTGGGCCGGGAGACCCAGTACTTC

D: NA
size: medium-sized
V: TRBV3-1
J: TRBJ2-3
CDR3: CASSPDRIVGDTQYF
DNA: TGTGCCAGCAGCCCAGACAGAATAGTAGGAGATACGCAGTATTTT

D: NA
size: medium-sized
V: TRBV3-1
J: TRBJ2-5
CDR3: CASSQEHGIETQYF
DNA: TGTGCCAGCAGCCAGGAGCACGGTATTGAGACCCAGTACTTC

D: NA
size: many
V: TRBV6-1
J: TRBJ2-1
CDR3: CASRRGLGENEQFF
DNA: TGTGCCAGCAGAAGGGGGTTGGGGGAGAATGAGCAGTTCTTC

D: NA
size: medium-sized
V: TRBV5-1
J: TRBJ1-2
CDR3: CASSLEGQLNNYGYTF
DNA: TGCGCCAGCAGCTTAGAGGGACAACTAAACAACTATGGCTACACCTTC

D: TRBD2
size: NA
V: TRBV12-3/TRBV12-4
J: TRBJ2-1
CDR3: CASSLWTRTYNEQFF
DNA: TGTGCCAGCAGCCTCTGGACTAGAACCTACAATGAGCAGTTCTTC

D: TRBD2
size: many
V: TRBV7-9
J: TRBJ2-1
CDR3: CASSRTSGWGNEQFF
DNA: TGTGCCAGCAGCCGTACTAGCGGATGGGGAAATGAGCAGTTCTTC

D: TRBD2
size: few
V: TRBV12-3/TRBV12-4
J: TRBJ2-2
CDR3: CASTPRGRAHTGELFF
DNA: TGTGCCAGCACTCCTCGGGGGAGGGCGCACACCGGGGAGCTGTTTTTT

D: TRBD1
size: medium-sized
V: TRBV7-2
J: TRBJ1-5
CDR3: CASSPAGTGEKAQHF
DNA: TGTGCCAGCAGCCCGGCCGGGACAGGCGAGAAAGCCCAGCATTTT

D: NA
size: many
V: TRBV28
J: TRBJ1-2
CDR3: CASSLNPSYGYTF
DNA: TGTGCCAGCAGTTTGAACCCTAGCTATGGCTACACCTTC

D: NA
size: NA
V: TRBV7-2
J: TRBJ2-1
CDR3: CASSLGPFQGGEQFF
DNA: TGTGCCAGCAGCTTAGGCCCATTTCAGGGGGGTGAGCAGTTCTTC

D: TRBD2
size: few
V: TRBV10-3
J: TRBJ2-3
CDR3: CAITDGTSVTDTQYF
DNA: TGTGCCATCACAGACGGGACTAGCGTCACAGATACGCAGTATTTT

D: NA
size: many
V: TRBV6-6
J: TRBJ1-4
CDR3: CASSYPEPNEKLFF
DNA: TGTGCCAGCAGTTACCCGGAACCTAATGAAAAACTGTTTTTT

D: TRBD2
size: medium-sized
V: TRBV3-1
J: TRBJ2-3
CDR3: CASRRDYKTSTDTQYF
DNA: TGTGCCAGCAGGCGGGACTATAAAACTAGCACAGATACGCAGTATTTT